The rows below give T cell receptor beta chains drawn from one sample of a study of blood T cell repertoires in COVID-19. Data came from immunoSEQ multiplex PCR; TCRdb stores just in-frame clones and leaves some out. The sample has more than 35,000 clones; 75% to 85% are singletons. The sequenced sample was peripheral blood. The receptors come from a man between 65 and 80 years old with acute or convalescent COVID-19. Both conserved end residues are part of each CDR3. D genes are given only for firm matches.

D	J	V	DNA	CDR3
NA	TRBJ1-2	TRBV10-3	TGTGCCATCAGTGAGCTCCAGGGTGAATATGGCTACACCTTC	CAISELQGEYGYTF
TRBD1	TRBJ1-3	TRBV5-4	TGTGCCAGCAGCTTTCAGGGGGCGGGAAACACCATATATTTT	CASSFQGAGNTIYF
TRBD2	TRBJ2-5	TRBV6-2/TRBV6-3	TGTGCCAGCAGTTATTCGGGACTAGCGGGACCAGAGACCCAGTACTTC	CASSYSGLAGPETQYF
NA	TRBJ1-5	TRBV19	TGTGCCAGTAGTATCCCCGCAAGGTCACAGGGGCCCCAGCATTTT	CASSIPARSQGPQHF
TRBD1	TRBJ1-4	TRBV19	TGTGCCAGTAGTGAACAGGGGAGTAATGAAAAACTGTTTTTT	CASSEQGSNEKLFF
TRBD1	TRBJ1-1	TRBV5-4	TGTGCCAGCAGCCCCCGGACAGGGGAAGCTTTCTTT	CASSPRTGEAFF
NA	TRBJ2-1	TRBV12-3/TRBV12-4	TGTGCCAGCAGCCTGTACAATGAGCAGTTCTTC	CASSLYNEQFF
TRBD1	TRBJ1-5	TRBV28	TGTGCCAGCAGTTTAGGGGGACAGGGGGGTTATCAGCCCCAGCATTTT	CASSLGGQGGYQPQHF
NA	TRBJ1-2	TRBV29-1	TGCGCAGCTAGGACAGCTTTAACGGGCTACACCTTC	CAARTALTGYTF
TRBD2	TRBJ2-7	TRBV14	TGTGCCAGCAGCCAAGGGGCTAGCGGGAGCTACGAGCAGTACTTC	CASSQGASGSYEQYF
TRBD2	TRBJ2-1	TRBV5-4	TGTGCCAGCAGCTTGGTGGGTAGCGGGAGCTCCTACAATGAGCAGTTCTTC	CASSLVGSGSSYNEQFF
TRBD1	TRBJ1-2	TRBV6-5	TGTGCCAGCAGTTATCGGACAGGGGTGGGCAACACCTTC	CASSYRTGVGNTF